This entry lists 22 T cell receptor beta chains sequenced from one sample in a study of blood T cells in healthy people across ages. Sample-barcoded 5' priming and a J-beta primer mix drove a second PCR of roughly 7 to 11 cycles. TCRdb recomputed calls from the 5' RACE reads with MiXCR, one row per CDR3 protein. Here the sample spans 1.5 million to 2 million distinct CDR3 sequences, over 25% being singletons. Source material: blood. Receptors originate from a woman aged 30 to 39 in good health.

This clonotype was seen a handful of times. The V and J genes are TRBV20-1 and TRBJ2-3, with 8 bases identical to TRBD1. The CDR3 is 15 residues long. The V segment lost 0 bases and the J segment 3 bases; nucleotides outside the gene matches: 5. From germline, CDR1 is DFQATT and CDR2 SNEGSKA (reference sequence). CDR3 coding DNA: TGCAGTGCTAGAGATCCCACAGGGGGGACAGATACGCAGTATTTT. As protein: CSARDPTGGTDTQYF.

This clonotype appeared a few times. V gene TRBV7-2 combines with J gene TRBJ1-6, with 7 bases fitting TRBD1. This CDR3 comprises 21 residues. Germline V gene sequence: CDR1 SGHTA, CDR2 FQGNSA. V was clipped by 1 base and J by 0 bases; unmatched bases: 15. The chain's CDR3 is CASSLGRPYRGGGSYNSPLHF. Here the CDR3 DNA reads TGTGCCAGCAGCTTAGGGCGTCCGTACAGGGGAGGGGGCTCCTATAATTCACCCCTCCACTTT.

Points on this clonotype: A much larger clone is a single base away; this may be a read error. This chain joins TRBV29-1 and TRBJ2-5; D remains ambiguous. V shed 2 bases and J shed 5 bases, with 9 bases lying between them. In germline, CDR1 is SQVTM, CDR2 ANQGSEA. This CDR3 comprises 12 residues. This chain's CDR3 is CSVESSRETQYF. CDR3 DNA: TGCAGCGTTGAATCCTCCCGGGAGACCCAGTACTTC.

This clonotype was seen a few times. The CDR3 DNA reads as TGTGCCTGGGGACAGTCCGAGCAGTTCTTC. This translates into CAWGQSEQFF. This sequence joins TRBV30 and TRBJ2-1; tentative D call: TRBD1 (6 bases). The CDR3 totals 10 residues. CDR1 GTSNPN and CDR2 SVGIG come from the germline V gene (reference sequence). V gave up 5 bases and J gave up 10 bases, with 9 bases separating them.

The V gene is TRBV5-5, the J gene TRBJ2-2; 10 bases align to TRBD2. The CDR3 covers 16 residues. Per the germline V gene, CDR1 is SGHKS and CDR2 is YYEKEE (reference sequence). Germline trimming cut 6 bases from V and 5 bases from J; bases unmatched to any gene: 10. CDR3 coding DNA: TGTGCCAGCACCTTAACGAGTAGCGGGAGGACCGGGGAGCTGTTTTTT. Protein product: CASTLTSSGRTGELFF.

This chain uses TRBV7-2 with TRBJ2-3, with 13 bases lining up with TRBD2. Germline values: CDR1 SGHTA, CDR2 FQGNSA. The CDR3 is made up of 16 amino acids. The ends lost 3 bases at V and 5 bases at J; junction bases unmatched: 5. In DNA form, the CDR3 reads TGTGCCAGCAGCTTGACTAGCGGGGGGTCTCGAGATACGCAGTATTTT. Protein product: CASSLTSGGSRDTQYF.

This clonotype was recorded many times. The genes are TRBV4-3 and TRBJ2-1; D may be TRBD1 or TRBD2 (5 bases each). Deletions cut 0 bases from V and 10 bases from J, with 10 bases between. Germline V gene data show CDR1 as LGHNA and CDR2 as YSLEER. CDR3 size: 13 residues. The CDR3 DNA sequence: TGCGCCAGCAGCCAAGATATGGGGGACGAGCAGTTCTTC. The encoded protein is CASSQDMGDEQFF.

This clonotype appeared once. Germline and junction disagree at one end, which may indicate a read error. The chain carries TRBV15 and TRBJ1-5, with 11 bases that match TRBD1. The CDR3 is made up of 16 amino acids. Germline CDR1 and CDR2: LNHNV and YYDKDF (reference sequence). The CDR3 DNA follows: TGTGCCAACAGCAGTGGACAGGGGGCGCAAAGTCAGCCCCAGCATTTT. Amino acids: CANSSGQGAQSQPQHF.

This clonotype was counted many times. The CDR3 here is CASSPRDSPLTIQETQYF. CDR3 in DNA: TGTGCCAGCAGCCCCCGGGACAGTCCCCTTACGATTCAAGAGACCCAGTACTTC. The chain carries TRBV7-9 and TRBJ2-5; 7 nucleotides line up with TRBD1. J was trimmed by 2 bases and V by 5 bases; bases with no gene match: 17. The CDR3 totals 18 residues. The germline CDR1 and CDR2 sequences are SEHNR and FQNEAQ (reference sequence).

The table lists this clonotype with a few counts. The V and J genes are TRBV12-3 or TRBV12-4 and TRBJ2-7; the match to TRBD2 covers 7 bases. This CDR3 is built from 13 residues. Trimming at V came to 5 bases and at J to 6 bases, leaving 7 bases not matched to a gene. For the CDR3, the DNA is TGTGCCAGCAGTGGCCTGGGAGGGTTCGAGCAGTACTTC. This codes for CASSGLGGFEQYF.

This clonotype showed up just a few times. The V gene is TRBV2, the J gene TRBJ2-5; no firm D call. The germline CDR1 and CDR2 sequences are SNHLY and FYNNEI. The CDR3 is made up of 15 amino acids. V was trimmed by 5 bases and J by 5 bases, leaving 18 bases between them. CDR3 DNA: TGTGCCAGCAGTTCCGATGGGATGTCCGGGGAGACCCAGTACTTC. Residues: CASSSDGMSGETQYF.

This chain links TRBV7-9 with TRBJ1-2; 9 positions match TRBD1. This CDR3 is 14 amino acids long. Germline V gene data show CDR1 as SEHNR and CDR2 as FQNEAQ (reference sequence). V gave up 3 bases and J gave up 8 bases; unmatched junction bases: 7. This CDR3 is CASSFPGQGKGYTF. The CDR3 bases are TGTGCCAGCAGCTTCCCGGGACAGGGTAAAGGCTACACCTTC.

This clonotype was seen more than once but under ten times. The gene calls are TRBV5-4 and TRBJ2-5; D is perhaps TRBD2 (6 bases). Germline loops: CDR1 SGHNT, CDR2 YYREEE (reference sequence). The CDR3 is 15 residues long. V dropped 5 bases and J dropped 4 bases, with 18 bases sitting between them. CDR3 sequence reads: CASRAGTALGETQYF. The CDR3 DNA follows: TGTGCCAGCAGGGCGGGGACGGCTCTTGGAGAGACCCAGTACTTC.

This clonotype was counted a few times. CDR3 sequence: CASSLGGQGDGYTF. The CDR3 region has the DNA TGCGCCAGCAGCTTGGGAGGACAGGGGGACGGCTACACCTTC. The chain combines TRBV5-1 with TRBJ1-2; 10 bases are a match to TRBD1. The CDR3 runs 14 residues. Germline lookup yields CDR1 SGHRS and CDR2 YFSETQ. J lost 8 bases, V lost 0 bases, and 4 bases had no gene match.

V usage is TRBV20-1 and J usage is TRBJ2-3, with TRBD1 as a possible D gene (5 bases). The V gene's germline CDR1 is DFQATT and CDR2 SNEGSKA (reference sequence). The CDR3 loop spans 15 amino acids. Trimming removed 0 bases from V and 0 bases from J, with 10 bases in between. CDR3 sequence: CSARDRVTSTDTQYF. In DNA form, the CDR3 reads TGCAGTGCTAGAGACAGGGTTACTAGCACAGATACGCAGTATTTT.

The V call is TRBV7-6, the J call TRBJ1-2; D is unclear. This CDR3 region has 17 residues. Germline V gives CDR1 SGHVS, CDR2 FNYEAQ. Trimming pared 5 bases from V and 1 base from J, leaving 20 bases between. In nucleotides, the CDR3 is TGTGCCAGCAGCCCTAGCCCCAGCATGGTGGTTAACTATGGCTACACCTTC. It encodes CASSPSPSMVVNYGYTF.

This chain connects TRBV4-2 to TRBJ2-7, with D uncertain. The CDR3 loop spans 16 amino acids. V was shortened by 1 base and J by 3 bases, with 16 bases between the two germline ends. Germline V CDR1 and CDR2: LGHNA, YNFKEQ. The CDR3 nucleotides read TGTGCCAGCAGCCAAGGGCCCAGAGGTGTCGACTACGAGCAGTACTTC. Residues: CASSQGPRGVDYEQYF.

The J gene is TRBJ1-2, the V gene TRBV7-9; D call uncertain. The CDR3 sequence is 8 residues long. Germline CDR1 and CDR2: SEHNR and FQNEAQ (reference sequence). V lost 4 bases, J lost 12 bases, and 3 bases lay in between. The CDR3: CASSYDTF. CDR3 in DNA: TGTGCCAGCAGCTACGACACCTTC.

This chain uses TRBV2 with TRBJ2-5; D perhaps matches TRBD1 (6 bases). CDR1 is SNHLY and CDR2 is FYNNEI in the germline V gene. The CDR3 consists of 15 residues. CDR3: CDSLKGVTKRETQYF. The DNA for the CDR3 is TGTGACAGTCTCAAGGGGGTAACCAAAAGGGAGACCCAGTACTTC.

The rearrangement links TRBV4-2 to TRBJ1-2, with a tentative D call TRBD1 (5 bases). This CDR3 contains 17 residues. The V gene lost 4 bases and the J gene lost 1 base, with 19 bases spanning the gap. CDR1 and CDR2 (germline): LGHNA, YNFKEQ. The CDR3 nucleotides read TGTGCCAGCAGCCCCTACACGGAGACAGAGTTTAACTATGGCTACACCTTC. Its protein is CASSPYTETEFNYGYTF.

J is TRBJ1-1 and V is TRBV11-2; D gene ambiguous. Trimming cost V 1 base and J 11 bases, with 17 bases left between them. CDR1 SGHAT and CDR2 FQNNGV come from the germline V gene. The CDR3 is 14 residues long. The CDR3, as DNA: TGTGCCAGCAGCTTAGTAGGGTCCCTCGGTGGGGCTTTCTTT. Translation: CASSLVGSLGGAFF.

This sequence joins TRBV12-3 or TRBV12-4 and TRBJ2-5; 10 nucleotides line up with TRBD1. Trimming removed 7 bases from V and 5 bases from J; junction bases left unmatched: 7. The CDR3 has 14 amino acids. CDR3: CASTLDRGLETQYF. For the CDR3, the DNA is TGTGCCAGCACCCTTGACAGGGGGCTTGAGACCCAGTACTTC.